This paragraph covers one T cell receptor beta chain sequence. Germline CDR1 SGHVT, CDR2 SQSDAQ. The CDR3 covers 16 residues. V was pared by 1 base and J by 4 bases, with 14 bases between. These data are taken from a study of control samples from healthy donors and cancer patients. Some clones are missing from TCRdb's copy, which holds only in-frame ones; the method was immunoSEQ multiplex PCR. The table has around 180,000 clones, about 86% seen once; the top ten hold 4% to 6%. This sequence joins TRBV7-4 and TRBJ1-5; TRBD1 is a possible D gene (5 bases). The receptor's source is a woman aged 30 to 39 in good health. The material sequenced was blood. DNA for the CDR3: TGTGCCAGCAGCTTAGATTGCCTGTGGGGGAATCAGCCCCAGCATTTT. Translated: CASSLDCLWGNQPQHF.